A selection of T cell receptor beta chains follows, all from one sample in a study of OX40 agonist ivuxolimab in advanced cancers. Profiled with immunoSEQ multiplex PCR; TCRdb holds only in-frame clones, not every one. In the table there are roughly 72,000 clones, roughly 89% of which are singletons. The sample in question was CD4+ or CD8+ T cells sorted from blood, obtained in a trial of the OX40 agonist ivuxolimab. Source of these receptors: an adult with an advanced solid tumor such as melanoma, head and neck, liver or kidney cancer. CDR3s include the opening cysteine and the closing phenylalanine or tryptophan. A D gene is named only where the DNA matches it firmly. Where a row states a size, it is once, few, many or the class of an expanded clone; other rows omit it.

V gene: TRBV6-5
clone size: NA
J gene: TRBJ1-1
D gene: NA
CDR3 DNA: TGTGCCAGCCGCAGGGGTCGGGGCACTGAAGCTTTCTTT
CDR3 protein: CASRRGRGTEAFF

V gene: TRBV13
clone size: NA
J gene: TRBJ2-5
D gene: TRBD2
CDR3 DNA: TGTGCCAGCACAGCCGGGCCTGGACTAGCGGGGCAAGAGACCCAGTACTTC
CDR3 protein: CASTAGPGLAGQETQYF

V gene: TRBV19
clone size: NA
J gene: TRBJ1-5
D gene: NA
CDR3 DNA: TGTGCCAGTAGTCCAAGACAGCAGCCCCAGCATTTT
CDR3 protein: CASSPRQQPQHF

V gene: TRBV28
clone size: NA
J gene: TRBJ2-7
D gene: TRBD1
CDR3 DNA: TGTGCCAGCCACCGACTCGGGACAGGGGAATACGAGCAGTACTTC
CDR3 protein: CASHRLGTGEYEQYF

V gene: TRBV7-2
clone size: NA
J gene: TRBJ2-5
D gene: TRBD2
CDR3 DNA: TGTGCCAGCAGCCCCAGATCTCCGGGACTAGCGGGACAAGAGACCCAGTACTTC
CDR3 protein: CASSPRSPGLAGQETQYF

V gene: TRBV9
clone size: NA
J gene: TRBJ2-1
D gene: NA
CDR3 DNA: TGTGCCAGCAGCGTAGGAATCTCACAGGGTTACAATGAGCAGTTCTTC
CDR3 protein: CASSVGISQGYNEQFF

V gene: TRBV5-1
clone size: NA
J gene: TRBJ1-2
D gene: NA
CDR3 DNA: TGCGCCAGCAGCTTTGGGGGCGCCGGCTATGGCTACACCTTC
CDR3 protein: CASSFGGAGYGYTF

V gene: TRBV27
clone size: NA
J gene: TRBJ1-4
D gene: NA
CDR3 DNA: TGTGCCAGCAAACCAAGAACGGGGGGAACTAATGAAAAACTGTTTTTT
CDR3 protein: CASKPRTGGTNEKLFF

V gene: TRBV10-3
clone size: NA
J gene: TRBJ2-3
D gene: NA
CDR3 DNA: TGTGCCATCCGGGCGGTAGGGGAGGTCCGTACGCAGTATTTT
CDR3 protein: CAIRAVGEVRTQYF

V gene: TRBV6-6
clone size: NA
J gene: TRBJ2-6
D gene: NA
CDR3 DNA: TGTGCCAGCAGCCTACAGGGTGCGGGGGCCAACGTCCTGACTTTC
CDR3 protein: CASSLQGAGANVLTF

V gene: TRBV19
clone size: NA
J gene: TRBJ1-5
D gene: NA
CDR3 DNA: TGTGCCACTAATAGTGACGGGGGGTCCGGCGGATATAGCAATCAGCCCCAGCATTTT
CDR3 protein: CATNSDGGSGGYSNQPQHF

V gene: TRBV6-5
clone size: NA
J gene: TRBJ1-2
D gene: NA
CDR3 DNA: TGTGCCAGCAGTTACTTGGGGGGGCATAATGGCTACACCTTC
CDR3 protein: CASSYLGGHNGYTF

V gene: TRBV5-1
clone size: once
J gene: TRBJ2-2
D gene: NA
CDR3 DNA: TGCGCCAGCAGCCCCCAGGGACAGAACACCGGGGAGCTGTTTTTT
CDR3 protein: CASSPQGQNTGELFF

V gene: TRBV6-5
clone size: NA
J gene: TRBJ2-3
D gene: TRBD2
CDR3 DNA: TGTGCCAGCAGTTACACAGAAGCGGGAGTGAGTACGCAGTATTTT
CDR3 protein: CASSYTEAGVSTQYF

V gene: TRBV7-8
clone size: NA
J gene: TRBJ2-2
D gene: NA
CDR3 DNA: TGTGCCAGCAGCCCAACGGGGTGGGGAACCGGGGAGCTGTTTTTT
CDR3 protein: CASSPTGWGTGELFF

V gene: TRBV5-4
clone size: NA
J gene: TRBJ1-4
D gene: NA
CDR3 DNA: TGTGCCAGCAGCTTGGGGGGAACTAATGAAAAACTGTTTTTT
CDR3 protein: CASSLGGTNEKLFF

V gene: TRBV10-3
clone size: NA
J gene: TRBJ2-1
D gene: NA
CDR3 DNA: TGTGCCATCAGGCCCGAGGGGAATGAGCAGTTCTTC
CDR3 protein: CAIRPEGNEQFF

V gene: TRBV12-2
clone size: NA
J gene: TRBJ1-4
D gene: NA
CDR3 DNA: TGTGCAAGTCGCTCCCCCTCCCGGGCCAGGCCGCCGGATGAAAAACTGTTTTTT
CDR3 protein: CASRSPSRARPPDEKLFF

V gene: TRBV6-1
clone size: NA
J gene: TRBJ2-7
D gene: NA
CDR3 DNA: TGTGCCAGCAGTGAAAGATATGTCTACGAGCAGTACTTC
CDR3 protein: CASSERYVYEQYF

V gene: TRBV2
clone size: NA
J gene: TRBJ2-7
D gene: TRBD2
CDR3 DNA: TGTGCCAGCAGTGAGCCAGCGGGGATACTCTTC
CDR3 protein: CASSEPAGILF

V gene: TRBV5-1
clone size: NA
J gene: TRBJ2-7
D gene: TRBD2
CDR3 DNA: TGCGCCAGCAGCTTGTCGGGAGGGCCAGGGGTCTACGAGCAGTACTTC
CDR3 protein: CASSLSGGPGVYEQYF

V gene: TRBV18
clone size: NA
J gene: TRBJ1-1
D gene: NA
CDR3 DNA: TGTGCCAGCGCGGGGGTACAGGACACTGAAGCTTTCTTT
CDR3 protein: CASAGVQDTEAFF

V gene: TRBV5-6
clone size: NA
J gene: TRBJ1-6
D gene: TRBD1
CDR3 DNA: TGTGCCAGCAGCTTGGGGGACAGAATCTATTCACCCCTCCACTTT
CDR3 protein: CASSLGDRIYSPLHF

V gene: TRBV7-1
clone size: once
J gene: TRBJ1-2
D gene: NA
CDR3 DNA: TGTGCCAGCAGCCGGGCGGCAGGGAATGGCTACACCTTC
CDR3 protein: CASSRAAGNGYTF

V gene: TRBV10-3
clone size: NA
J gene: TRBJ1-5
D gene: TRBD1
CDR3 DNA: TGTGCCACCGGCCCGACAGGGGAAAGTAATCAGCCCCAGCATTTT
CDR3 protein: CATGPTGESNQPQHF

V gene: TRBV5-1
clone size: NA
J gene: TRBJ1-2
D gene: NA
CDR3 DNA: TGCGCCAGCACAGGAGGGAATGGCTACACCTTC
CDR3 protein: CASTGGNGYTF

V gene: TRBV5-5
clone size: NA
J gene: TRBJ1-1
D gene: TRBD1
CDR3 DNA: TGTGCCAGCAGCTTAGACAGGGCGAACACTGAAGCTTTCTTT
CDR3 protein: CASSLDRANTEAFF

V gene: TRBV2
clone size: NA
J gene: TRBJ1-2
D gene: NA
CDR3 DNA: TGTGCCAGCAGTGTTTGGGGGTATGGCTACACCTTC
CDR3 protein: CASSVWGYGYTF

V gene: TRBV10-3
clone size: few
J gene: TRBJ1-3
D gene: NA
CDR3 DNA: TGTGCCATCAGTGGGGCAGGAGCCTCTGGAAACACCATATATTTT
CDR3 protein: CAISGAGASGNTIYF

V gene: TRBV28
clone size: NA
J gene: TRBJ1-2
D gene: NA
CDR3 DNA: TGTGCCAGCAGTGGCTGGTACGGCTACACCTTC
CDR3 protein: CASSGWYGYTF

V gene: TRBV18
clone size: NA
J gene: TRBJ2-3
D gene: TRBD1
CDR3 DNA: TGTGCCAGCTCACCACCGGGACAGGGCTCAGATACGCAGTATTTT
CDR3 protein: CASSPPGQGSDTQYF

V gene: TRBV10-3
clone size: NA
J gene: TRBJ2-3
D gene: NA
CDR3 DNA: TGTGCCATCAAGGGGGTGAGCACAGATACGCAGTATTTT
CDR3 protein: CAIKGVSTDTQYF

V gene: TRBV7-3
clone size: NA
J gene: TRBJ2-7
D gene: TRBD1
CDR3 DNA: TGTGCCAGCAGCCCTGGGACAGAAAGAGGCGAGCAGTACTTC
CDR3 protein: CASSPGTERGEQYF

V gene: TRBV9
clone size: NA
J gene: TRBJ2-1
D gene: NA
CDR3 DNA: TGTGCCAGCAGCGTAGGAGTAAACAATGAGCAGTTCTTC
CDR3 protein: CASSVGVNNEQFF

V gene: TRBV2
clone size: NA
J gene: TRBJ2-1
D gene: NA
CDR3 DNA: TGTGCCAGCAGTGAAAGTCAGGGGAATGAGCAGTTCTTC
CDR3 protein: CASSESQGNEQFF

V gene: TRBV7-2
clone size: NA
J gene: TRBJ1-2
D gene: TRBD1
CDR3 DNA: TGTGCCAGCAGCTTCCAGGGGGCGCAGGGTGGCTACACCTTC
CDR3 protein: CASSFQGAQGGYTF

V gene: TRBV19
clone size: NA
J gene: TRBJ1-4
D gene: NA
CDR3 DNA: TGTGCCACCACCAGTGACTTGGGGGAAAAACTGTTTTTT
CDR3 protein: CATTSDLGEKLFF

V gene: TRBV28
clone size: NA
J gene: TRBJ1-1
D gene: TRBD1
CDR3 DNA: TGTGCCAGCAGTTCGCCAGGGGGCGGGGGCACTGAAGCTTTCTTT
CDR3 protein: CASSSPGGGGTEAFF

V gene: TRBV7-2
clone size: NA
J gene: TRBJ1-3
D gene: NA
CDR3 DNA: TGTGCCAGCAGCGCCGCAGGGATGATTGGAAACACCATATATTTT
CDR3 protein: CASSAAGMIGNTIYF

V gene: TRBV10-2
clone size: NA
J gene: TRBJ1-5
D gene: NA
CDR3 DNA: TGCGCCAGCAGTGCTTCGGGGGGGGGCGGCAATCAGCCCCAGCATTTT
CDR3 protein: CASSASGGGGNQPQHF

V gene: TRBV4-2
clone size: NA
J gene: TRBJ2-5
D gene: TRBD2
CDR3 DNA: TGTGCCAGCAGCCAAGGAGTTAGCGGGGGGCCCCAAGAGACCCAGTACTTC
CDR3 protein: CASSQGVSGGPQETQYF

V gene: TRBV28
clone size: NA
J gene: TRBJ2-1
D gene: TRBD2
CDR3 DNA: TGTGCCAGCAGTAAACTAGCGGGTGACTACAATGAGCAGTTCTTC
CDR3 protein: CASSKLAGDYNEQFF

V gene: TRBV5-1
clone size: NA
J gene: TRBJ2-2
D gene: NA
CDR3 DNA: TGCGCCAGCAGCCGAGAGGGGGGCGGGGAGCTGTTTTTT
CDR3 protein: CASSREGGGELFF

V gene: TRBV2
clone size: NA
J gene: TRBJ1-5
D gene: NA
CDR3 DNA: TGTGCCAGCAGCATTTCCCCAAGGGCACCTACCATTCCCCAGCATTTT
CDR3 protein: CASSISPRAPTIPQHF

V gene: TRBV18
clone size: NA
J gene: TRBJ2-5
D gene: TRBD1
CDR3 DNA: TGTGCTAGCTCAACCGGTGGGGCGACAGGGGACGAGACCCAGTACTTC
CDR3 protein: CASSTGGATGDETQYF

V gene: TRBV7-3
clone size: NA
J gene: TRBJ2-1
D gene: TRBD1
CDR3 DNA: TGTGCCAGCAGCCCTAACCACCGGGACAGGCAGTTCTTC
CDR3 protein: CASSPNHRDRQFF

V gene: TRBV27
clone size: NA
J gene: TRBJ1-5
D gene: TRBD1
CDR3 DNA: TGTGCCAGCAGTTCGGTAGGGGGCTTCAATCAGCCCCAGCATTTT
CDR3 protein: CASSSVGGFNQPQHF

V gene: TRBV2
clone size: NA
J gene: TRBJ2-3
D gene: NA
CDR3 DNA: TGTGCCAGCAGTAGAACTACTAGGTCCACAGATACGCAGTATTTT
CDR3 protein: CASSRTTRSTDTQYF

V gene: TRBV2
clone size: NA
J gene: TRBJ1-1
D gene: TRBD1
CDR3 DNA: TGTGCCAGCAGTCCCCGCACGGGACAGGGGGGGGCTTTCTTT
CDR3 protein: CASSPRTGQGGAFF

V gene: TRBV5-5
clone size: NA
J gene: TRBJ2-7
D gene: TRBD2
CDR3 DNA: TGTGCCAGCATAGCTAGCGGGAGTAATGGGTACGAGCAGTACTTC
CDR3 protein: CASIASGSNGYEQYF

V gene: TRBV29-1
clone size: NA
J gene: TRBJ2-3
D gene: NA
CDR3 DNA: TGCAGCGTTACCGGGTTGGGTAAAGATACGCAGTATTTT
CDR3 protein: CSVTGLGKDTQYF

V gene: TRBV7-3
clone size: once
J gene: TRBJ2-1
D gene: TRBD2
CDR3 DNA: TGTGCCAGCAGCTCAGGACTAGCGGGAGTACTATTCTTC
CDR3 protein: CASSSGLAGVLFF

V gene: TRBV9
clone size: NA
J gene: TRBJ2-7
D gene: TRBD1
CDR3 DNA: TGTGCCAGCAGCGTAGCTATGACAGGGGGGGAGCAGTACTTC
CDR3 protein: CASSVAMTGGEQYF

V gene: TRBV5-1
clone size: NA
J gene: TRBJ1-1
D gene: NA
CDR3 DNA: TGCGCCAGCAGCTTGTGGGGGAACACTGAAGCTTTCTTT
CDR3 protein: CASSLWGNTEAFF

V gene: TRBV7-9
clone size: NA
J gene: TRBJ1-2
D gene: NA
CDR3 DNA: TGTGCCAGCAGCTTAGGCCAGGGAAGGGGAAGTGGCGGCTACACCTTC
CDR3 protein: CASSLGQGRGSGGYTF

V gene: TRBV2
clone size: NA
J gene: TRBJ2-1
D gene: TRBD1
CDR3 DNA: TGTGCCAGCACCAAACAGGGGGCCTCGAGCTCCTACAATGAGCAGTTCTTC
CDR3 protein: CASTKQGASSSYNEQFF